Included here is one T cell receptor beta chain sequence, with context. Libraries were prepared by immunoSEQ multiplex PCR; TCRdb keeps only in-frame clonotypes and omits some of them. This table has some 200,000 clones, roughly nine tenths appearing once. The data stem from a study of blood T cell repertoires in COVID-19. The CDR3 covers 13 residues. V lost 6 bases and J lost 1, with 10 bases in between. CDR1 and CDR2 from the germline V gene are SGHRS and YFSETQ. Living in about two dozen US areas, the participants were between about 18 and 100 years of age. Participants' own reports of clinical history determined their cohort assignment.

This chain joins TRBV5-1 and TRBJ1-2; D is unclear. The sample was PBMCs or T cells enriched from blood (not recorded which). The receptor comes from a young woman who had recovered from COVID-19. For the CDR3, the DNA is TGCGCCAGCACAGACACCTTTAACTATGGCTACACCTTC. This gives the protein CASTDTFNYGYTF.